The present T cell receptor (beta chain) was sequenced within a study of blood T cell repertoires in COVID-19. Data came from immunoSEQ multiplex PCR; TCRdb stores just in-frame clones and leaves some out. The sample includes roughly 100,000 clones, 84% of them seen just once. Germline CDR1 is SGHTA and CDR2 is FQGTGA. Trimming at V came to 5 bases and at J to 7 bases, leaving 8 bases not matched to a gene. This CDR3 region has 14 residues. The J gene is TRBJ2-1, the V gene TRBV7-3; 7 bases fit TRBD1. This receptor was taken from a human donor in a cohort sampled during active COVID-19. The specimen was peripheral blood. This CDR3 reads CASSLEGAVNEQFF. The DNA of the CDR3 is TGTGCCAGCAGCCTTGAGGGGGCTGTGAATGAGCAGTTCTTC.